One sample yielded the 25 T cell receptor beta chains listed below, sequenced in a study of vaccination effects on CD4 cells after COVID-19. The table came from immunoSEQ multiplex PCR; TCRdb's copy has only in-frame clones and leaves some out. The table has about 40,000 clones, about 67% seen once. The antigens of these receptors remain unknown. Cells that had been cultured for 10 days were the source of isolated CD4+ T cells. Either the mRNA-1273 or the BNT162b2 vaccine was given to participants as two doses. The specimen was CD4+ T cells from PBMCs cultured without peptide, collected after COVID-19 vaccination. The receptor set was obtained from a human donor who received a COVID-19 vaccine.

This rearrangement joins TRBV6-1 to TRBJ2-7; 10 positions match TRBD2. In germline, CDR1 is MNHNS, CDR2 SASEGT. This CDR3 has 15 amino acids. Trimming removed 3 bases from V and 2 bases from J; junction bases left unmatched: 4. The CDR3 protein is CASSDSGTSAYEQYF. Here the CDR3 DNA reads TGTGCCAGCAGTGATTCCGGGACTAGCGCCTACGAGCAGTACTTC.

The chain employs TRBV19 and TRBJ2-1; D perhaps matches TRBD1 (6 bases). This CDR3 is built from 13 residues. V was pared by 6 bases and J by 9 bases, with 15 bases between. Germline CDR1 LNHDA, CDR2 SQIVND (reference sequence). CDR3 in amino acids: CASRETGTPEQFF. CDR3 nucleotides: TGTGCCAGTAGGGAGACCGGGACACCTGAGCAGTTCTTC.

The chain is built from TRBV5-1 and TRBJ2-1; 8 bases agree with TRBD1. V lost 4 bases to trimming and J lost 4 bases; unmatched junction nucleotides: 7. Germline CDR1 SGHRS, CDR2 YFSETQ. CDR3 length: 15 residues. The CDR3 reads CASSPTGDPYNEQFF. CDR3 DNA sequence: TGCGCCAGCAGCCCGACAGGGGATCCTTACAATGAGCAGTTCTTC.

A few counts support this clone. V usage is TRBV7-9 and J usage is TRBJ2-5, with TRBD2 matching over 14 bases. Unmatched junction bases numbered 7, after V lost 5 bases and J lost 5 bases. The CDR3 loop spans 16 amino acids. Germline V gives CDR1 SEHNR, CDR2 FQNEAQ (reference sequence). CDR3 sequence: CASSPIGLAGGETQYF. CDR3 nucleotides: TGTGCCAGCAGCCCCATCGGACTAGCGGGAGGTGAGACCCAGTACTTC.

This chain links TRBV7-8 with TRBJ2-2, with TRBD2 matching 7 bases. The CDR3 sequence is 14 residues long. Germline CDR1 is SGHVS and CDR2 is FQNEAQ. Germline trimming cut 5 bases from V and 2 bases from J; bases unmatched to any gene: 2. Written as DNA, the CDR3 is TGTGCCAGCAGCCGAGCGGGAAACACCGGGGAGCTGTTTTTT. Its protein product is CASSRAGNTGELFF.

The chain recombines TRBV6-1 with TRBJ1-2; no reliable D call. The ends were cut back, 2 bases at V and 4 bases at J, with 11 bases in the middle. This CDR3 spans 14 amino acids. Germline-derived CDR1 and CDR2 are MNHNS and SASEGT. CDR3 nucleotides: TGTGCCAGCAGTGAATTAGGTCGGGGCTATGGCTACACCTTC. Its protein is CASSELGRGYGYTF.

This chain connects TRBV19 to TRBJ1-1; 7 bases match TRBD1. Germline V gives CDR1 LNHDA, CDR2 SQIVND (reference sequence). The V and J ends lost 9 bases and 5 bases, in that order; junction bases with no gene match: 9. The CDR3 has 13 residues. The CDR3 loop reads CASREGAGTEAFF. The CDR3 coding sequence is TGTGCCAGCCGTGAGGGGGCAGGGACTGAAGCTTTCTTT.

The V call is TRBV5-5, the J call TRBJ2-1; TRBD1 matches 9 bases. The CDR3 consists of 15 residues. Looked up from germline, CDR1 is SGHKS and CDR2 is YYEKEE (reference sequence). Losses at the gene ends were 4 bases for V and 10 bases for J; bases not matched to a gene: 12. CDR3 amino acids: CASSGTGQGINEQFF. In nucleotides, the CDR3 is TGTGCCAGCAGCGGAACGGGACAGGGTATCAACGAGCAGTTCTTC.

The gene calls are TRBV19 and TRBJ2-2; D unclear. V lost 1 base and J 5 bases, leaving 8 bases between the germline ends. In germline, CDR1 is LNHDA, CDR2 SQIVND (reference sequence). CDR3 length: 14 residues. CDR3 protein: CASSIAGLTGELFF. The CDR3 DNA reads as TGTGCCAGTAGTATAGCGGGCCTAACCGGGGAGCTGTTTTTT.

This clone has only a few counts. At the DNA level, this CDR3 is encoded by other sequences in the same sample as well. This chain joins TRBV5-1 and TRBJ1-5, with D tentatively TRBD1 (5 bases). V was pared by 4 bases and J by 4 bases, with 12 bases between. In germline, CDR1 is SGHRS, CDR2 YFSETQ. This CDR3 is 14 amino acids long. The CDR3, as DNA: TGCGCCAGCAGCCTCGGGACCCTGAATCAGCCCCAGCATTTT. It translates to CASSLGTLNQPQHF.

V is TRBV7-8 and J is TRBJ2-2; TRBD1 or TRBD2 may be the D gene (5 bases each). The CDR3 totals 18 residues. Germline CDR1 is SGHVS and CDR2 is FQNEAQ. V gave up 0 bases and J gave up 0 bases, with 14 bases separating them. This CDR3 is CASSLAIWDGANTGELFF. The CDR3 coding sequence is TGTGCCAGCAGCTTAGCGATTTGGGACGGGGCGAACACCGGGGAGCTGTTTTTT.

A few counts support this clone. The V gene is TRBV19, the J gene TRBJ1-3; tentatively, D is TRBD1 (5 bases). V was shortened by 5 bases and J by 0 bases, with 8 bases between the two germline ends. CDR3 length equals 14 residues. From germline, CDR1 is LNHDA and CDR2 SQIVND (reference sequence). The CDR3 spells CASSPQGSGNTIYF. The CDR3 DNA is TGTGCCAGTAGTCCGCAGGGCTCTGGAAACACCATATATTTT.

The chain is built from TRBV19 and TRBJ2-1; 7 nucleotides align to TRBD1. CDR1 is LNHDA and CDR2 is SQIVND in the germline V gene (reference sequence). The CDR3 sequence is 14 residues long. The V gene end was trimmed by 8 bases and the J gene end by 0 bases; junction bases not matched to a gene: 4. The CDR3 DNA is TGTGCCAGTGAGAGACAGGGCTCCTACAATGAGCAGTTCTTC. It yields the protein CASERQGSYNEQFF.

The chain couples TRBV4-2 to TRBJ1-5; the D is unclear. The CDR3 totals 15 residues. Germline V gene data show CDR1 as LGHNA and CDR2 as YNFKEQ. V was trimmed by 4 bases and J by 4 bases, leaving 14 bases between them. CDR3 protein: CASSPIHLDNQPQHF. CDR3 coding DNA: TGTGCCAGCAGCCCCATCCACCTCGATAATCAGCCCCAGCATTTT.

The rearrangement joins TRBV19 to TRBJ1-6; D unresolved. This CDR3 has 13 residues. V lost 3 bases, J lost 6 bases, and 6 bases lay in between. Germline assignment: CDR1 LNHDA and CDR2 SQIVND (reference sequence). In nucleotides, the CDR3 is TGTGCCAGTAGTATCCAGCTTAATTCACCCCTCCACTTT. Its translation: CASSIQLNSPLHF.

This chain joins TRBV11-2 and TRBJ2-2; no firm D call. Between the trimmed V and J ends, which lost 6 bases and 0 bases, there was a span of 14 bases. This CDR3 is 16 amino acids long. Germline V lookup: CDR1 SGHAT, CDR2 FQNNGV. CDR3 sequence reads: CASRPIRNANTGELFF. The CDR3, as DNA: TGTGCCAGCAGACCCATAAGGAACGCGAACACCGGGGAGCTGTTTTTT. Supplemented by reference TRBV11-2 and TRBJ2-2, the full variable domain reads EAGVAQSPRYKIIEKRQSVAFWCNPISGHATLYWYQQILGQGPKLLIQFQNNGVVDDSQLPKDRFSAERLKGVDSTLKIQPAKLEDSAVYLCASRPIRNANTGELFFGEGSRLTVL.

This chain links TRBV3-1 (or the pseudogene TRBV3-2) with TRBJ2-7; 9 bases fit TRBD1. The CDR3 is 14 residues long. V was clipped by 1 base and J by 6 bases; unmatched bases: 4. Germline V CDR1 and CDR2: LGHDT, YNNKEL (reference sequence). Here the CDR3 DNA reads TGTGCCAGCAGCCAAGGGGGACAGGGCCGCGAGCAGTACTTC. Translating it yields CASSQGGQGREQYF.

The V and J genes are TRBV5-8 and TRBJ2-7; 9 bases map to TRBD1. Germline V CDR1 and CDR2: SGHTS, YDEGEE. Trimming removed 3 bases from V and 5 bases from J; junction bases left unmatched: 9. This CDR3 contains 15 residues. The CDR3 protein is CASSSYRGRVHEQYF. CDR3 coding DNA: TGTGCCAGCAGCTCTTACAGGGGGCGCGTCCACGAGCAGTACTTC. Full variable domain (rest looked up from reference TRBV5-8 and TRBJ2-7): EAGVTQSPTHLIKTRGQQATLRCSPISGHTSVYWYQQALGLGLQFLLWYDEGEERNRGNFPPRFSGRQFPNYSSELNVNALELEDSALYLCASSSYRGRVHEQYFGPGTRLTVT.

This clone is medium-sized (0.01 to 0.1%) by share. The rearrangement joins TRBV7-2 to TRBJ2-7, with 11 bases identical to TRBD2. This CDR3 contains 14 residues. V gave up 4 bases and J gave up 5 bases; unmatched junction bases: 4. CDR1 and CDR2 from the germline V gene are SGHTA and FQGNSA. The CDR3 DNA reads TGTGCCAGCAGCTATAGCGGGAGGGCCCACGAGCAGTACTTC. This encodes CASSYSGRAHEQYF. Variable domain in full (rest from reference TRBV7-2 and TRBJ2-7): GAGVSQSPSNKVTEKGKDVELRCDPISGHTALYWYRQSLGQGLEFLIYFQGNSAPDKSGLPSDRFSAERTGGSVSTLTIQRTQQEDSAVYLCASSYSGRAHEQYFGPGTRLTVT.

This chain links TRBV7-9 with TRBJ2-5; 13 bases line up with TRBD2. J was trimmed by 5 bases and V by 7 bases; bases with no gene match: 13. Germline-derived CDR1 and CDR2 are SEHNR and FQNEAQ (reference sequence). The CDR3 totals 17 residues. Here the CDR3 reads CASIPGLAGAPMETQYF. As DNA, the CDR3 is TGTGCCAGCATTCCCGGACTAGCGGGGGCGCCGATGGAGACCCAGTACTTC.

The CDR3 reads CASSSTIGGGSPLHF. The DNA of the CDR3 is TGTGCCAGCAGCTCAACCATAGGGGGGGGATCACCCCTCCACTTT. The V and J genes are TRBV5-4 and TRBJ1-6; tentative D call: TRBD1 (6 bases). The ends were cut back, 3 bases at V and 10 bases at J, with 17 bases in the middle. This CDR3 is 15 amino acids long. Germline V gene sequence: CDR1 SGHNT, CDR2 YYREEE (reference sequence). The full variable domain, completed using reference TRBV5-4 and TRBJ1-6, is ETGVTQSPTHLIKTRGQQVTLRCSSQSGHNTVSWYQQALGQGPQFIFQYYREEENGRGNFPPRFSGLQFPNYSSELNVNALELDDSALYLCASSSTIGGGSPLHFGNGTRLTVT.

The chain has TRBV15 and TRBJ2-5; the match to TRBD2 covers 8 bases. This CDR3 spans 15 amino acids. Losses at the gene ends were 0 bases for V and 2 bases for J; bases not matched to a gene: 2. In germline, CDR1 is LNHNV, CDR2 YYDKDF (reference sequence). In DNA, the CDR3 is TGTGCCACCAGCAGAGATAGCGGGAAACAAGAGACCCAGTACTTC. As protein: CATSRDSGKQETQYF.

The chain's CDR3 is CASSGQRMWEQYF. The CDR3 nucleotides are TGTGCCAGCAGTGGACAGAGAATGTGGGAGCAGTACTTC. The chain couples TRBV27 to TRBJ2-7; D is perhaps TRBD1 (6 bases). Per germline, CDR1 MNHEY and CDR2 SMNVEV (reference sequence). This CDR3 has 13 amino acids. Trimming pared 5 bases from V and 7 bases from J, leaving 15 bases between.

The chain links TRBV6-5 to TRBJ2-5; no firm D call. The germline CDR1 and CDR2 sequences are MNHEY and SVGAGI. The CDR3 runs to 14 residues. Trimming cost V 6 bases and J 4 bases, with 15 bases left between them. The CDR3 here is CASSSITLPETQYF. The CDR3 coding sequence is TGTGCCAGCAGCTCGATAACCCTGCCAGAGACCCAGTACTTC.

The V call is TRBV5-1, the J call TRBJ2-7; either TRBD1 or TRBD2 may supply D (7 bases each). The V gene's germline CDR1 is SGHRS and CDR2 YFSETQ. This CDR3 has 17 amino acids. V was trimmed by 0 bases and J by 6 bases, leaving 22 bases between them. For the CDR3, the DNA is TGCGCCAGCAGCTTGGGGGAGGGGGCTAGCCGGGTTGGCGAGCAGTACTTC. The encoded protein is CASSLGEGASRVGEQYF.